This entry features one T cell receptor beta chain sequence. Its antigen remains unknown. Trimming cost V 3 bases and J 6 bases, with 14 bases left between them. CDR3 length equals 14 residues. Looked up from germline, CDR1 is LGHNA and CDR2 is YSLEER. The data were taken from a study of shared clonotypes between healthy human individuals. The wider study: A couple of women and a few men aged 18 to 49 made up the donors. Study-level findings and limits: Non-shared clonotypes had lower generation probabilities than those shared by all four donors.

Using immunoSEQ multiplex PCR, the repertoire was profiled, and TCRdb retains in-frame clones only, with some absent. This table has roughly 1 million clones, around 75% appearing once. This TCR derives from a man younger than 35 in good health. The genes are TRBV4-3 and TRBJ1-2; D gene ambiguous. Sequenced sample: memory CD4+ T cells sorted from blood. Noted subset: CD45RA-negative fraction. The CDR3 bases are TGCGCCAGCAGCCAGGCCGACCTAGGCCATGGCTACACCTTC. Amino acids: CASSQADLGHGYTF.